This TCR beta chain was sequenced during a study of regulatory T cells in long-lasting Graves disease. In building TCR beta libraries, iRepertoire HTBI primers were used together with Arm-PCR of CDR3 regions. TCRdb re-analysed the multiplex PCR reads in MiXCR, keeping a single row per CDR3 protein. Counted here are a few hundred thousand distinct CDR3 sequences, 22% occurring once; the ten biggest clones make up under 15%. This clonotype was recorded many times. Regarding time point: persistent/refractory GD, antithyroid drugs over 5 years with positive TRAb. Generation of the TCR library employed RNA extracted from PBMCs. This CDR3 is 10 amino acids long. Between the trimmed V and J ends, which lost 7 bases and 7 bases, there was a span of 4 bases.

The chain carries TRBV12-3 or TRBV12-4 and TRBJ2-2; the D is unclear. This specimen consisted of peripheral blood mononuclear cells (PBMCs), obtained when the disease was refractory, from a patient treated with antithyroid drugs. The TCR comes from a female donor with Graves disease. DNA of the CDR3: TGTGCCAGCAAAGGCGGGGAGCTGTTTTTT. It encodes CASKGGELFF.